This TCR beta chain was identified in a study of OX40 agonist ivuxolimab in advanced cancers. From germline, CDR1 is SNHLY and CDR2 FYNNEI. This CDR3 contains 13 residues. Trimming took off 4 bases at V and 5 bases at J, with 8 bases between the two ends. Here immunoSEQ multiplex PCR was the method, and the copy in TCRdb shows in-frame clones only, minus some. This sample has around 45,000 clones, with about 90% found just once. The sequencing used CD4+ or CD8+ T cells sorted from blood, collected in a trial of the OX40 agonist ivuxolimab. The TCR sequence derives from an adult with an advanced solid tumor such as melanoma, head and neck, liver or kidney cancer. The V and J genes are TRBV2 and TRBJ2-2; D not certain. This chain's CDR3 is CASSGQGTGELFF. As DNA, the CDR3 is TGTGCCAGCAGTGGTCAAGGAACCGGGGAGCTGTTTTTT.